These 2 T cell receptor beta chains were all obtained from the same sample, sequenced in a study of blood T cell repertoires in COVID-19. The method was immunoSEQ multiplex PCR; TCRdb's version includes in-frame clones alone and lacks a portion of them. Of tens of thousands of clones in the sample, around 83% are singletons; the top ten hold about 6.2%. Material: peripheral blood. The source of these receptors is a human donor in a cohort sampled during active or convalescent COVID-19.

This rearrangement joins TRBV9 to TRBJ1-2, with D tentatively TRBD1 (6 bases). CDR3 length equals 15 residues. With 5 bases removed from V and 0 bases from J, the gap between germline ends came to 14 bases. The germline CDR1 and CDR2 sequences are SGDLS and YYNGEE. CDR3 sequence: CASSPGQRANYGYTF. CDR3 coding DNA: TGTGCCAGCAGTCCTGGACAGAGAGCTAACTATGGCTACACCTTC.

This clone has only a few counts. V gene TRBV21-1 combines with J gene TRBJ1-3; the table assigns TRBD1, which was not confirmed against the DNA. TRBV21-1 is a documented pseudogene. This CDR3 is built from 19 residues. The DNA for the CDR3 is TGTGCCAGCAGCAAAGGTGGCCGGGACACTTCCAACTCTGGAAACACCATATATTTT. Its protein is CASSKGGRDTSNSGNTIYF.